This TCR beta chain was observed in a study of cytomegalovirus exposure and HLA in healthy donors. Points from the study as a whole: The study recorded about 160 TCR beta chains that were cytomegalovirus-associated.

Trimming took 3 bases from V and 8 from J; bases not matched to a gene: 10. This CDR3 has 15 amino acids. Germline assignment: CDR1 LNHDA and CDR2 SQIVND (reference sequence). About this clone itself: Its target is unknown.

PCR employed 60 Vbeta and 13 Jbeta primers. TCRdb keeps only in-frame clones here, not all; method: immunoSEQ multiplex PCR. The table records 100,000 to 140,000 clones, around 78% of them present only once. The origin of this receptor is a man aged 25 to 40 in good health and CMV-seronegative. The gene calls are TRBV19 and TRBJ2-1; 7 bases are a match to TRBD2. The specimen was PBMCs. The CDR3 bases are TGTGCCAGTAGTATGAGTCGGTCCCGGGGGGATGAGCAGTTCTTC. Translating it yields CASSMSRSRGDEQFF.